This T cell receptor (beta chain) was sequenced for a study of shared clonotypes between healthy human individuals. Germline V gene data show CDR1 as SGHTA and CDR2 as FQGTGA. The CDR3 extends over 15 amino acids. V was trimmed by 1 base and J by 3 bases, leaving 12 bases between them. The repertoire was sequenced with immunoSEQ multiplex PCR; TCRdb's copy has only in-frame clones and lacks some. Of about 520,000 clones listed, roughly 95% are singletons. Everyone who donated was a Caucasian adult who lived in Nashville, Tennessee. The genes are TRBV7-3 and TRBJ2-5; TRBD2 is a possible D gene (5 bases). This receptor was taken from a woman aged 25 to 39 in good health. The sample was naive CD4+ T cells sorted from blood. The subset denotes: CD45RA+ positively selected. The CDR3 sequence: CASSLRSGAEETQYF. The CDR3 DNA reads TGTGCCAGCAGCTTAAGAAGCGGAGCGGAAGAGACCCAGTACTTC.